This record looks at one T cell receptor beta chain sequence and its context. This specimen belongs to a study of blood T cell repertoires in COVID-19. Per germline, CDR1 KGHDR and CDR2 SFDVKD. There are 16 residues in the CDR3. Trimming took 1 base from V and 4 from J; bases not matched to a gene: 8. Per the original methods: Nucleated cell number was recorded as an estimate derived from reference gene primer amplification. Libraries were prepared by immunoSEQ multiplex PCR; TCRdb keeps only in-frame clonotypes and omits some of them. V and J calls and clone size come straight from that table; D and trimming were deduced from the DNA. The sample has 95,000 to 150,000 clones, about four fifths seen once.

This chain links TRBV24-1 with TRBJ2-5; 7 nucleotides match TRBD2. Sequencing was carried out using peripheral blood. This clonotype originated in a man aged 55 to 70 with active or convalescent COVID-19. Here the CDR3 reads CATSDFSYWEGETQYF. Here the CDR3 DNA reads TGTGCCACCAGTGATTTTTCCTACTGGGAGGGAGAGACCCAGTACTTC.